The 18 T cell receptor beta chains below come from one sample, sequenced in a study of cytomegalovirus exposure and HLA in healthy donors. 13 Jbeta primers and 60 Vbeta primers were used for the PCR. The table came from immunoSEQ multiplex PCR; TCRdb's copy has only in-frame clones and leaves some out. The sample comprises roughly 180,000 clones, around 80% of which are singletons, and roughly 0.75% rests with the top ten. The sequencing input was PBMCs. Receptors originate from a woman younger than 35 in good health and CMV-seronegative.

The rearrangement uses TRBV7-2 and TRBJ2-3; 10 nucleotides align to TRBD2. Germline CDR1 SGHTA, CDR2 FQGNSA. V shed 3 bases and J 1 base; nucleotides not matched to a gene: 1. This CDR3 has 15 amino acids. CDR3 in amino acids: CASSFGLAGTDTQYF. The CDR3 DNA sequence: TGTGCCAGCAGCTTCGGACTAGCGGGCACAGATACGCAGTATTTT. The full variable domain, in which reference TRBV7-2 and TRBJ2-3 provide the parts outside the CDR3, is GAGVSQSPSNKVTEKGKDVELRCDPISGHTALYWYRQSLGQGLEFLIYFQGNSAPDKSGLPSDRFSAERTGGSVSTLTIQRTQQEDSAVYLCASSFGLAGTDTQYFGPGTRLTVL.

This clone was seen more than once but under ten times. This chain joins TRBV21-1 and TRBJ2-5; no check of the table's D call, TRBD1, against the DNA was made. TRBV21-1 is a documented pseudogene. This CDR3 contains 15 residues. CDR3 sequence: CASSTGDRGRETQYF. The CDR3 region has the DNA TGTGCCAGCAGCACGGGGGACAGAGGACGGGAGACCCAGTACTTC.

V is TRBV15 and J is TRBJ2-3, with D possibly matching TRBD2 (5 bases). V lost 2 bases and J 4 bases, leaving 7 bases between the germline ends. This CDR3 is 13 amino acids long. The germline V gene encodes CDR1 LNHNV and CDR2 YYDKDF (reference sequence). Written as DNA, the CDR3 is TGTGCCACCAGCAGAACGGAGGCAGATACGCAGTATTTT. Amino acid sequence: CATSRTEADTQYF.

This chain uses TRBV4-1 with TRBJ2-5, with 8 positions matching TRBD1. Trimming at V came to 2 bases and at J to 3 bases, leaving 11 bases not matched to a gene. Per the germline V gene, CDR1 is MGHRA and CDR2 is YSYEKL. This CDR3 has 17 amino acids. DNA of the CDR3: TGCGCCAGCAGCCAATTCGCCGTTCAGGGGGCGAAAGAGACCCAGTACTTC. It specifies CASSQFAVQGAKETQYF.

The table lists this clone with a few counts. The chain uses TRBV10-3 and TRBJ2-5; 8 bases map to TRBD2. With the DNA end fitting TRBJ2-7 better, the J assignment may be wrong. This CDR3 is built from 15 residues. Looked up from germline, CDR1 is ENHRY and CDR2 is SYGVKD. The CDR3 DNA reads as TGTGCCATCAGCCTTACACTAGCGGACTCCTACGAGCAGTACTTC. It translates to CAISLTLADSYEQYF.

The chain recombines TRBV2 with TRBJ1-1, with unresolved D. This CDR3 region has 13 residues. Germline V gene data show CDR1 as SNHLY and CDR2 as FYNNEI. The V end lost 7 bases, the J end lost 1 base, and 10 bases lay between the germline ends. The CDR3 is CASNREENTEAFF. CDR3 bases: TGTGCCAGCAATCGGGAGGAGAACACTGAAGCTTTCTTT.

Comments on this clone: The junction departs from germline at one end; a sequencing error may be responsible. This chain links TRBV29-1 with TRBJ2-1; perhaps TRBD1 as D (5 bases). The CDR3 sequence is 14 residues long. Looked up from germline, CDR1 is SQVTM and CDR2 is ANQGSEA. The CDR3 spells CSIDRRRGYNEQFF. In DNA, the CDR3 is TGCAGCATTGATAGGAGAAGGGGCTACAATGAGCAGTTCTTC.

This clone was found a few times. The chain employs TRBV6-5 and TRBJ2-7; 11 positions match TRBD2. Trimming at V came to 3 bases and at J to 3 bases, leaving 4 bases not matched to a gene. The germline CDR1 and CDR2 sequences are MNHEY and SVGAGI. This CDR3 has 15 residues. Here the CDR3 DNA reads TGTGCCAGCAGTTATCGCGGGACTAGCGGCTACGAGCAGTACTTC. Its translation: CASSYRGTSGYEQYF.

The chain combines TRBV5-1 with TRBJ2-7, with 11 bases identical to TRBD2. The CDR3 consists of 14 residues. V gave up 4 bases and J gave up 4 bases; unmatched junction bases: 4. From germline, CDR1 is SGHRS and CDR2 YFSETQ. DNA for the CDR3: TGCGCCAGCAGCGCCGGGACTAGCGGTTACGAGCAGTACTTC. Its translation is CASSAGTSGYEQYF.

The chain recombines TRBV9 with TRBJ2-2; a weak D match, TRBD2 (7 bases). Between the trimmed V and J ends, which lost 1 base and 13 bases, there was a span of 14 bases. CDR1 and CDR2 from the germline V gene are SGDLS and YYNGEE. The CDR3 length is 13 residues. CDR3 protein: CASSVTGSGGLFF. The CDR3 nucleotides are TGTGCCAGCAGCGTAACAGGGTCGGGAGGGCTGTTTTTT.

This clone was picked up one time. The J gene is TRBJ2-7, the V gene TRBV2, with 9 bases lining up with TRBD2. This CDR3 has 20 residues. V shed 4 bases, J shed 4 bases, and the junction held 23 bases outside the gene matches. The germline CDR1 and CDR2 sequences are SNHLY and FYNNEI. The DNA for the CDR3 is TGTGCCAGCAGTGGGCTAGCGGGAAGGGGTTATCCAACGGGGGAGTACGAGCAGTACTTC. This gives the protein CASSGLAGRGYPTGEYEQYF.

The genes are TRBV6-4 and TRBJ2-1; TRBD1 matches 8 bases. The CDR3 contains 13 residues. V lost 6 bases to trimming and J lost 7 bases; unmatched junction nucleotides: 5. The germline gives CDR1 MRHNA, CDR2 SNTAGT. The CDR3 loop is CASSLDRENEQFF. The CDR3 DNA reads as TGTGCCAGCAGCCTGGACAGGGAGAATGAGCAGTTCTTC.

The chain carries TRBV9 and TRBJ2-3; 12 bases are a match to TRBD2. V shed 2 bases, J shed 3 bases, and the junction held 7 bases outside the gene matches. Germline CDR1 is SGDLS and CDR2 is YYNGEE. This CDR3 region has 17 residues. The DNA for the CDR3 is TGTGCCAGCAGCGTCCTAGCGGGAGGGTTCAGGACAGATACGCAGTATTTT. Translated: CASSVLAGGFRTDTQYF. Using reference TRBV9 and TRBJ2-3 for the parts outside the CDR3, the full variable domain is DSGVTQTPKHLITATGQRVTLRCSPRSGDLSVYWYQQSLDQGLQFLIQYYNGEERAKGNILERFSAQQFPDLHSELNLSSLELGDSALYFCASSVLAGGFRTDTQYFGPGTRLTVL.

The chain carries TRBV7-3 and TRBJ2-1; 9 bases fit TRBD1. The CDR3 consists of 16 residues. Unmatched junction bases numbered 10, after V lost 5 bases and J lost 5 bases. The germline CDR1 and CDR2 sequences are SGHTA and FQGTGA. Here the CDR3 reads CASSHGGTGTDNEQFF. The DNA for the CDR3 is TGTGCCAGCAGCCATGGTGGGACAGGGACCGACAATGAGCAGTTCTTC.

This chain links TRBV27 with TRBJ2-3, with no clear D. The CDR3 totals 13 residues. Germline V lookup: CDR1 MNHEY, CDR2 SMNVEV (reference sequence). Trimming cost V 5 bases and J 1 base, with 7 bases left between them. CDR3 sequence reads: CASSLFGTDTQYF. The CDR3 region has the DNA TGTGCCAGCAGTCTCTTCGGCACAGATACGCAGTATTTT.

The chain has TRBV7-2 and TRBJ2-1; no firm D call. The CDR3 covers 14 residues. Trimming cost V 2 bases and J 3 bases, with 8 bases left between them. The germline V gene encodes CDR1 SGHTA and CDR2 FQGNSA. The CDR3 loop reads CASSLSQVYNEQFF. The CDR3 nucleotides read TGTGCCAGCAGCTTATCCCAGGTCTACAATGAGCAGTTCTTC.

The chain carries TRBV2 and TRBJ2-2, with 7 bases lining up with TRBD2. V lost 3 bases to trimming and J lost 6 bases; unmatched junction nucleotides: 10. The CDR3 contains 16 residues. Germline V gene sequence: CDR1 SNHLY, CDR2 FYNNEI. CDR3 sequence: CASSEAGAVPAGELFF. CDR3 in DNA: TGTGCCAGCAGTGAGGCGGGAGCGGTTCCGGCCGGGGAGCTGTTTTTT.

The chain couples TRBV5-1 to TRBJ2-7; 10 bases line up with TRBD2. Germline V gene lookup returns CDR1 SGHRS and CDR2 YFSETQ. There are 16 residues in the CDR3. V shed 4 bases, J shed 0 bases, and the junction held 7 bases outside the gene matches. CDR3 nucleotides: TGCGCCAGCAGCCCAAGCGGGAGGGGAGCCTCCTACGAGCAGTACTTC. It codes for CASSPSGRGASYEQYF.